A single sample is the source of the 8 T cell receptor beta chains below, sequenced in a study of shared clonotypes between healthy human individuals. Data came from immunoSEQ multiplex PCR; TCRdb stores just in-frame clones and leaves some out. The sample lists around 2,100,000 clones; about 95% were seen once. Naive CD8 cells were CD45RO-negative, positively selected for CCR7, excluding terminally differentiated effector memory CD45RA+ cells. The sequencing sample was made of naive CD8+ T cells sorted from blood. These receptors all stem from a man between 18 and 35 years old in good health.

The chain uses TRBV13 and TRBJ2-7; 7 nucleotides match TRBD1. This CDR3 is built from 14 residues. Unmatched junction bases numbered 4, after V lost 3 bases and J lost 2 bases. CDR1 and CDR2 from the germline V gene are PRHDT and FYEKMQ (reference sequence). The CDR3 region has the DNA TGTGCCAGCAGCTTTGGACAGGCGGCCTACGAGCAGTACTTC. Amino acid sequence: CASSFGQAAYEQYF.

The chain is built from TRBV5-6 and TRBJ1-1, with TRBD1 matching over 10 bases. V lost 0 bases to trimming and J lost 4 bases; unmatched junction nucleotides: 3. The CDR3 length is 15 residues. Germline V gene data show CDR1 as SGHDT and CDR2 as YYEEEE. CDR3 in amino acids: CASSLATGGPTEAFF. The DNA for the CDR3 is TGTGCCAGCAGCTTGGCGACAGGGGGCCCCACTGAAGCTTTCTTT. Together with reference TRBV5-6 and TRBJ1-1, the CDR3 gives the full variable domain: DAGVTQSPTHLIKTRGQQVTLRCSPKSGHDTVSWYQQALGQGPQFIFQYYEEEERQRGNFPDRFSGHQFPNYSSELNVNALLLGDSALYLCASSLATGGPTEAFFGQGTRLTVV.

The V call is TRBV6-5, the J call TRBJ1-1; D ambiguous. Germline loops: CDR1 MNHEY, CDR2 SVGAGI. Trimming stripped 4 bases from V and 0 bases from J, with 15 bases between. The CDR3 is made up of 16 amino acids. DNA of the CDR3: TGTGCCAGCAGTTCCCTCCACGGGCTTATGAACACTGAAGCTTTCTTT. Amino acids: CASSSLHGLMNTEAFF.

The CDR3 loop is CASSLDRIREPPQETQYF. The CDR3 DNA reads as TGTGCCAGCAGCCTCGACAGGATTCGGGAACCTCCCCAAGAGACCCAGTACTTC. V gene TRBV7-2 combines with J gene TRBJ2-5; maybe TRBD1 (6 bases). V lost 5 bases to trimming and J lost 1 base, with 23 bases between them. The CDR3 spans 18 residues. Germline CDR1 and CDR2: SGHTA and FQGNSA.

The chain has TRBV5-4 and TRBJ1-2; the match to TRBD1 covers 9 bases. V was pared by 6 bases and J by 6 bases, with 6 bases of the junction left unmatched. The CDR3 extends over 13 amino acids. From germline, CDR1 is SGHNT and CDR2 YYREEE (reference sequence). The CDR3 DNA reads TGTGCCAGCACCACCACAGGGGGCGATGGCTACACCTTC. The encoded protein is CASTTTGGDGYTF.

This clone has a single count. The chain is built from TRBV27 and TRBJ2-1, with 7 nucleotides matching TRBD1. The CDR3 totals 15 residues. Germline V gives CDR1 MNHEY, CDR2 SMNVEV (reference sequence). V shed 4 bases and J 1 base; nucleotides not matched to a gene: 4. The DNA of the CDR3 is TGTGCCAGCAGTTACACAGGGGTATCCTACAATGAGCAGTTCTTC. Its translation is CASSYTGVSYNEQFF.

V usage is TRBV28 and J usage is TRBJ2-7, with TRBD1 identical over 10 bases. The J segment lost 6 bases and the V segment lost 3 bases, leaving 11 bases of the junction unmatched. CDR1 is MDHEN, CDR2 SYDVKM, per germline. The length of the CDR3 is 16 residues. For the CDR3, the DNA is TGTGCCAGCAGTTTCCCAGGCTGGACAGGGGGTGGCGAGCAGTACTTC. Amino acid sequence: CASSFPGWTGGGEQYF.

This chain uses TRBV7-2 with TRBJ1-5, with D perhaps matching TRBD1 (6 bases). Germline CDR1 and CDR2: SGHTA and FQGNSA. Trimming cost V 5 bases and J 2 bases, with 13 bases left between them. The CDR3 runs 15 residues. CDR3 DNA sequence: TGTGCCAGCAGCCAAGGGGGGGGTGGCAATCAGCCCCAGCATTTT. It is translated as CASSQGGGGNQPQHF.